One sample yielded the 26 T cell receptor beta chains listed below, sequenced in a study of cytomegalovirus exposure and HLA in healthy donors. The PCR contained 60 Vbeta and 13 Jbeta primers. Assay used: immunoSEQ multiplex PCR; TCRdb lists only in-frame clones, some missing. The sample carries about 190,000 clones, roughly four fifths recorded once. The sample consisted of PBMCs. The receptors shown here come from a woman aged 25 to 39 in good health and CMV-seropositive.

This chain connects TRBV11-2 to TRBJ2-7, with D perhaps TRBD1 (6 bases). There are 14 residues in the CDR3. V was cut by 5 bases and J by 6 bases, with 17 bases left in between. Per germline, CDR1 SGHAT and CDR2 FQNNGV. The CDR3 coding sequence is TGTGCCAGCAGCCCCACAGGGATCGCGCTCGAGCAGTACTTC. Protein: CASSPTGIALEQYF.

This clone was recorded once. The CDR3 coding sequence is TGTGCCAGCAGCTTAGTAAGTAGAAGGAACACTGAAGCTTTCTTT. Translating it yields CASSLVSRRNTEAFF. J is TRBJ1-1 and V is TRBV11-2, with D unresolved. V dropped 1 base and J dropped 1 base, with 10 bases sitting between them. The CDR3 is 15 amino acids. From germline, CDR1 is SGHAT and CDR2 FQNNGV.

The rearrangement uses TRBV21-1 and TRBJ1-1; the tabulated D call, TRBD1, remains unverified against the DNA. TRBV21-1 is a pseudogene segment. The CDR3 consists of 15 residues. CDR3 loop: CASSTGTGKDTEAFF. CDR3 coding DNA: TGTGCCAGCAGCACCGGGACAGGGAAGGACACTGAAGCTTTCTTT.

The DNA for the CDR3 is TGTGCCAGCAGCCCCCAATCTCGGGTCCAGAACACTGAAGCTTTCTTT. Protein: CASSPQSRVQNTEAFF. The chain is built from TRBV7-9 and TRBJ1-1; D gene ambiguous. V was shortened by 5 bases and J by 1 base, with 17 bases between the two germline ends. The CDR3 loop spans 16 amino acids. The V gene's germline CDR1 is SEHNR and CDR2 FQNEAQ (reference sequence).

This clone was seen a few times. V is TRBV2 and J is TRBJ2-7, with 12 positions matching TRBD2. The length of the CDR3 is 16 residues. V lost 3 bases, J lost 1 base, and 4 bases stayed unmatched. Germline CDR1 is SNHLY and CDR2 is FYNNEI. The CDR3 sequence: CASSEILAGGSYEQYF. The CDR3 DNA reads TGTGCCAGCAGTGAGATCCTAGCGGGAGGGTCCTACGAGCAGTACTTC.

This rearrangement joins TRBV18 to TRBJ2-6, with 7 bases matching TRBD2. Germline CDR1 KGHSH, CDR2 LQKENI. CDR3 length equals 14 residues. V shed 8 bases, J shed 4 bases, and the junction held 5 bases outside the gene matches. CDR3 region: CASHAGDGANVLTF. The CDR3 DNA is TGTGCCAGCCACGCGGGGGACGGGGCCAACGTCCTGACTTTC.

V gene TRBV15 combines with J gene TRBJ2-1; D is unclear. Trimming pared 0 bases from V and 9 bases from J, leaving 3 bases between. Germline V gene sequence: CDR1 LNHNV, CDR2 YYDKDF (reference sequence). This CDR3 region has 11 residues. The CDR3 is CATSRDREQFF. The CDR3 DNA reads as TGTGCCACCAGCAGAGATCGTGAGCAGTTCTTC.

The rearrangement joins TRBV11-2 to TRBJ2-5; 8 nucleotides line up with TRBD2. J gave up 4 bases and V 2 bases, and 12 bases lay outside the gene matches. This CDR3 comprises 17 residues. Germline assignment: CDR1 SGHAT and CDR2 FQNNGV. The CDR3: CASSLPDTTSETETQYF. For the CDR3, the DNA is TGTGCCAGCAGCTTACCAGACACGACTAGCGAGACAGAGACCCAGTACTTC.

This clone was observed once. One end of the junction fails to match germline, which may point to a read error. For the CDR3, the DNA is TGTGCCAGCAGTACTCAAGCGGGGGGATCCTACGTGCAGTACTTC. Translating it yields CASSTQAGGSYVQYF. The chain joins TRBV27 to TRBJ2-7, with TRBD2 identical over 9 bases. Per germline, CDR1 MNHEY and CDR2 SMNVEV (reference sequence). This CDR3 is 15 amino acids long.

This clone is a singleton in its sample. The chain is built from TRBV28 and TRBJ1-1, with 7 bases matching TRBD1. Per germline, CDR1 MDHEN and CDR2 SYDVKM. This CDR3 has 13 residues. After removal of 4 bases from V and 5 bases from J, the junction contained 4 bases not matched to a gene. As DNA, the CDR3 is TGTGCCAGCAGTTGGCAGGGGGAAACTGAAGCTTTCTTT. Translation gives CASSWQGETEAFF.

In its sample, this clone was seen a few times. CDR3 bases: TGTGCCAGCAGCCAAGAAGATGGTACCGGGGATTCACCCCTCCACTTT. Residues: CASSQEDGTGDSPLHF. The J gene is TRBJ1-6, the V gene TRBV4-2; unclear D gene. Germline loops: CDR1 LGHNA, CDR2 YNFKEQ. Deletions cut 0 bases from V and 8 bases from J, with 14 bases between. The CDR3 extends over 16 amino acids.

The chain couples TRBV7-9 to TRBJ2-4, with a tentative D call TRBD2 (6 bases). Germline CDR1 SEHNR, CDR2 FQNEAQ (reference sequence). This CDR3 comprises 15 residues. V lost 3 bases and J lost 4, with 13 bases in between. The CDR3 reads CASSFSGTEKNIQYF. The CDR3 DNA sequence: TGTGCCAGCAGCTTTTCCGGGACTGAGAAAAACATTCAGTACTTC.

The chain carries TRBV2 and TRBJ2-7; TRBD2 matches 7 bases. Germline V gene sequence: CDR1 SNHLY, CDR2 FYNNEI. This CDR3 spans 13 amino acids. J lost 3 bases, V lost 5 bases, and 4 bases had no gene match. CDR3 region: CASSIASGYEQYF. CDR3 bases: TGTGCCAGCAGTATTGCTAGCGGCTACGAGCAGTACTTC.

J is TRBJ2-7 and V is TRBV10-3; a possible D gene is TRBD1 (6 bases). The germline V gene has CDR1 ENHRY and CDR2 SYGVKD. The CDR3 has 14 amino acids. The V and J ends lost 3 bases and 0 bases respectively, with 9 bases between them. The CDR3 is CAISEQGSSYEQYF. The CDR3 nucleotides are TGTGCCATCAGTGAACAGGGAAGCTCCTACGAGCAGTACTTC.

The chain combines TRBV7-9 with TRBJ2-7; no reliable D call. Per germline, CDR1 SEHNR and CDR2 FQNEAQ (reference sequence). The CDR3 loop spans 13 amino acids. Between the trimmed V and J ends, which lost 7 bases and 1 base, there was a span of 11 bases. CDR3 nucleotide sequence: TGTGCCAGCACCCCGACGGGTTCCTACGAGCAGTACTTC. It encodes CASTPTGSYEQYF.

In DNA, the CDR3 is TGTGCCAGCAGCAAGACAGGGAACCAAGAGACCCAGTACTTC. It is translated as CASSKTGNQETQYF. This rearrangement joins TRBV6-6 to TRBJ2-5, with 7 bases lining up with TRBD1. Germline values: CDR1 MNHNY, CDR2 SVGAGI (reference sequence). J was trimmed by 0 bases and V by 6 bases; bases with no gene match: 4. This CDR3 comprises 14 residues.

This clone was counted between two and nine times. CDR3 DNA sequence: TGTGCCAGCAGCTCCCTCGTGAACACTGAAGCTTTCTTT. Its protein is CASSSLVNTEAFF. This rearrangement joins TRBV5-4 to TRBJ1-1; D is undetermined. This CDR3 comprises 13 residues. Per germline, CDR1 SGHNT and CDR2 YYREEE (reference sequence). Between the trimmed V and J ends, which lost 3 bases and 0 bases, there was a span of 6 bases.

The chain couples TRBV27 to TRBJ2-5; 9 bases map to TRBD2. The CDR3 covers 15 residues. CDR1 MNHEY and CDR2 SMNVEV come from the germline V gene (reference sequence). Trimming took 3 bases from V and 4 from J; bases not matched to a gene: 6. The CDR3 DNA reads TGTGCCAGCAGTTTCTTGGCGGGAGGGGCAGAGACCCAGTACTTC. It translates to CASSFLAGGAETQYF.

J is TRBJ1-1 and V is TRBV7-9; D remains ambiguous. CDR1 SEHNR and CDR2 FQNEAQ come from the germline V gene (reference sequence). V was cut by 3 bases and J by 8 bases, with 10 bases left in between. This CDR3 spans 12 amino acids. CDR3 coding DNA: TGTGCCAGCAGCTTGATGGGCAGCGAAGCTTTCTTT. It yields the protein CASSLMGSEAFF.

The chain carries TRBV4-2 and TRBJ2-1; TRBD2 might be the D (6 bases). Trimming pared 4 bases from V and 2 bases from J, leaving 15 bases between. Per germline, CDR1 LGHNA and CDR2 YNFKEQ. CDR3 length: 16 residues. CDR3 DNA sequence: TGTGCCAGCAGCCTTATCCATAGCGGCCCCTACAATGAGCAGTTCTTC. Translated: CASSLIHSGPYNEQFF.

In DNA, the CDR3 is TGTGCCAGCAAAGGGACAGTCTCTCGCGAGCAGTACTTC. Its protein is CASKGTVSREQYF. The chain couples TRBV6-5 to TRBJ2-7; 7 bases agree with TRBD1. The CDR3 loop spans 13 amino acids. Germline lookup yields CDR1 MNHEY and CDR2 SVGAGI. J lost 6 bases, V lost 7 bases, and 9 bases had no gene match.

V and J are TRBV6-5 and TRBJ1-5, with TRBD1 matching over 8 bases. Trimming took 8 bases from V and 7 from J; bases not matched to a gene: 7. CDR1 is MNHEY and CDR2 is SVGAGI in the germline V gene. The CDR3 is made up of 13 amino acids. This chain's CDR3 is CASSRDRIQPQHF. In nucleotides, the CDR3 is TGTGCCAGCTCGCGGGACAGGATACAGCCCCAGCATTTT.

The rearrangement links TRBV6-5 to TRBJ1-1; D unclear. CDR1 and CDR2 from the germline V gene are MNHEY and SVGAGI. The CDR3 extends over 12 amino acids. Trimming left V 5 bases short and J 5 bases short, with 9 bases between. This CDR3 reads CASSAGGTEAFF. The CDR3 region has the DNA TGTGCCAGCAGTGCCGGCGGGACTGAAGCTTTCTTT.

This clone was observed a handful of times. The rearrangement links TRBV5-6 to TRBJ1-1; D is unresolved. Per the germline V gene, CDR1 is SGHDT and CDR2 is YYEEEE. V was trimmed by 6 bases and J by 4 bases, leaving 16 bases between them. The CDR3 length is 14 residues. In DNA form, the CDR3 reads TGTGCCAGCAACCCGGACCCCGCGGGCACTGAAGCTTTCTTT. This sequence encodes CASNPDPAGTEAFF.

This chain uses TRBV2 with TRBJ2-7; D not certain. The V end was cut by 1 base, the J end by 2 bases, with 12 bases between. This CDR3 spans 15 amino acids. Germline values: CDR1 SNHLY, CDR2 FYNNEI. CDR3: CASSEGDAAAYEQYF. The CDR3 DNA is TGTGCCAGCAGTGAAGGAGACGCGGCTGCCTACGAGCAGTACTTC.

In its sample, this clone was seen a few times. V gene TRBV6-5 combines with J gene TRBJ1-1; 10 positions match TRBD1. After removal of 8 bases from V and 6 bases from J, the junction contained 9 bases not matched to a gene. CDR1 is MNHEY, CDR2 SVGAGI, per germline. The CDR3 covers 14 residues. CDR3 DNA: TGTGCCAGCGGAGACAGGGGGCCCGGGGCTGAAGCTTTCTTT. Translated, it gives CASGDRGPGAEAFF.